What follows describes a single T cell receptor beta chain. Its antigen is not known. This entry comes from a study of long-term antiretroviral therapy in people with HIV. The study's findings and limits: The range of CDR3 lengths in HIV repertoires proved narrower than that found in controls.

Every donor had one or more pre-ART and two or more post-ART PBMC samples. V was cut by 6 bases and J by 8 bases, with 17 bases left in between. Germline CDR1 is MDHEN and CDR2 is SYDVKM. This CDR3 comprises 14 residues. immunoSEQ v3.0 was run at survey level. In sequencing, about 35,000-50,000 T-cell genomes per sample were targeted. Some clones are missing from TCRdb's copy, which holds only in-frame ones; the method was immunoSEQ multiplex PCR. The sample includes around 38,000 clones, approximately 94% of them seen just once. The sequencing here drew on unsorted PBMCs, taken roughly 9.4 years after starting antiretroviral therapy. The receptor's source is a man in his thirties or forties with HIV. The chain employs TRBV28 and TRBJ1-5; a weak D match, TRBD1 (6 bases). CDR3 coding DNA: TGTGCCAGCAGCCGTCCCGGGACATCGAAGCCCCAGCATTTT. Its translation: CASSRPGTSKPQHF.